Presented here are 8 T cell receptor beta chains from one specimen sequenced in a study of OX40 agonist ivuxolimab in advanced cancers. TCRdb keeps only in-frame clones here, not all; method: immunoSEQ multiplex PCR. The sample lists tens of thousands of clones; approximately 90% were seen once. The material was CD4+ or CD8+ T cells sorted from blood, obtained in a trial of the OX40 agonist ivuxolimab. These receptors were collected from an adult with an advanced solid tumor such as melanoma, head and neck, liver or kidney cancer.

The chain uses TRBV5-8 and TRBJ1-4; 10 bases are shared with TRBD1. Germline trimming cut 3 bases from V and 9 bases from J; bases unmatched to any gene: 5. The germline CDR1 and CDR2 sequences are SGHTS and YDEGEE. The CDR3 runs 14 residues. CDR3 sequence (DNA): TGTGCCAGCAGCTCCGGGACAGGGGAAAAAAAACTGTTTTTT. This codes for CASSSGTGEKKLFF.

The CDR3 DNA reads TGTGCCAGCAGCTTTAATCAGGCGATGAACACTGAAGCTTTCTTT. As protein: CASSFNQAMNTEAFF. The J gene is TRBJ1-1, the V gene TRBV27; D is unresolved. The V end was cut by 6 bases, the J end by 0 bases, with 14 bases between. CDR1 and CDR2 (germline): MNHEY, SMNVEV (reference sequence). This CDR3 is built from 15 residues.

This clone was found once. The V gene is TRBV19, the J gene TRBJ1-1, with D unclear. The CDR3 runs to 13 residues. Trimming took 10 bases from V and 0 from J, leaving 12 bases between them. Germline V CDR1 and CDR2: LNHDA, SQIVND (reference sequence). CDR3 sequence reads: CATTYTMNTEAFF. The CDR3 DNA reads TGTGCCACTACGTATACTATGAACACTGAAGCTTTCTTT. Drawing the rest from reference TRBV19 and TRBJ1-1, the complete variable domain is DGGITQSPKYLFRKEGQNVTLSCEQNLNHDAMYWYRQDPGQGLRLIYYSQIVNDFQKGDIAEGYSVSREKKESFPLTVTSAQKNPTAFYLCATTYTMNTEAFFGQGTRLTVV.

The chain is built from TRBV27 and TRBJ1-1; no reliable D call. Germline assignment: CDR1 MNHEY and CDR2 SMNVEV (reference sequence). Trimming left V 7 bases short and J 4 bases short, with 22 bases between. This CDR3 has 16 amino acids. This CDR3 reads CASTPGRSQRFTEAFF. CDR3 nucleotides: TGTGCCAGCACTCCTGGAAGGTCCCAGAGGTTCACTGAAGCTTTCTTT.

The V and J genes are TRBV28 and TRBJ2-7, with 9 bases fitting TRBD1. The CDR3 has 14 amino acids. Trimming removed 5 bases from V and 6 bases from J; junction bases left unmatched: 8. The germline CDR1 and CDR2 sequences are MDHEN and SYDVKM. For the CDR3, the DNA is TGTGCCAGCAGTCCTCGGGACAGGGTATTCGAGCAGTACTTC. Translating it yields CASSPRDRVFEQYF.

The chain has TRBV6-1 and TRBJ1-1; tentatively, D is TRBD1 (6 bases). The CDR3 loop spans 13 amino acids. Trimming took off 8 bases at V and 0 bases at J, with 10 bases between the two ends. Germline loops: CDR1 MNHNS, CDR2 SASEGT. CDR3 in DNA: TGTGCCAGCTGGGACACCTTGAACACTGAAGCTTTCTTT. Residues: CASWDTLNTEAFF.

The chain carries TRBV5-1 and TRBJ2-7, with 8 bases fitting TRBD1. The CDR3 sequence is 15 residues long. The germline gives CDR1 SGHRS, CDR2 YFSETQ. The trim removed 4 bases at V and 5 bases at J, leaving 11 bases unmatched. The CDR3 bases are TGCGCCAGCAGCACCGGACAGGGAACTTTCCACGAGCAGTACTTC. Protein product: CASSTGQGTFHEQYF.

The V gene is TRBV6-5, the J gene TRBJ1-3; D is undetermined. With 6 bases removed from V and 0 bases from J, the gap between germline ends came to 9 bases. This CDR3 region has 14 residues. Germline CDR1 is MNHEY and CDR2 is SVGAGI. The CDR3 DNA follows: TGTGCCAGCAGAACGATAATCTCTGGAAACACCATATATTTT. Its translation is CASRTIISGNTIYF.